This TCR beta chain derives from a study of blood T cell repertoires in COVID-19. Authors' processing steps: Amplification of reference gene primers provided the estimated nucleated cell counts. Using immunoSEQ multiplex PCR, the repertoire was profiled, and TCRdb retains in-frame clones only, with some absent. V and J calls and clone size follow that table, whereas D and trimming were derived from the DNA. The sample records over 65,000 clones, under 90% being singletons. This receptor was obtained from a woman between 40 and 55 years old with active or convalescent COVID-19. The material sequenced was peripheral blood.

The CDR3: CASSIGQLYGYTF. In DNA form, the CDR3 reads TGTGCCAGTAGTATCGGACAACTCTATGGCTACACCTTC. The gene calls are TRBV19 and TRBJ1-2, with D possibly TRBD1 on 5 matching bases. In germline, CDR1 is LNHDA, CDR2 SQIVND (reference sequence). This CDR3 is 13 amino acids long. The germline V and J ends were trimmed by 3 bases and 4 bases, with 9 bases remaining between them.